This TCR beta chain was observed in a study of CD8 T cells in Susac syndrome. Study observations and caveats: The TCR sequencing and HLA analysis in the study involved a relatively small number of individuals, as the study acknowledged.

When the RNA was reverse transcribed, random hexamers were used with an input of roughly 0.5 to 1 ug. A single record per CDR3 protein comes from TCRdb applying MiXCR to the immunoSEQ multiplex PCR reads. The sample lists around 200,000 distinct CDR3 sequences; 95% were seen once. Germline V gives CDR1 LGHDT, CDR2 YNNKEL (reference sequence). Trimming pared 3 bases from V and 6 bases from J, leaving 3 bases between. The CDR3 is 12 residues long. In regard to this clonotype: Its cognate antigen is unknown.

Input material: CD4+ T cells from PBMCs. The clonotype comes from a human donor with multiple sclerosis. The V and J genes are TRBV3-1 and TRBJ1-6; unclear D gene. The CDR3 DNA reads TGTGCCAGCAGCCAGAGTAATTCACCCCTCCACTTT. Encoded protein: CASSQSNSPLHF.